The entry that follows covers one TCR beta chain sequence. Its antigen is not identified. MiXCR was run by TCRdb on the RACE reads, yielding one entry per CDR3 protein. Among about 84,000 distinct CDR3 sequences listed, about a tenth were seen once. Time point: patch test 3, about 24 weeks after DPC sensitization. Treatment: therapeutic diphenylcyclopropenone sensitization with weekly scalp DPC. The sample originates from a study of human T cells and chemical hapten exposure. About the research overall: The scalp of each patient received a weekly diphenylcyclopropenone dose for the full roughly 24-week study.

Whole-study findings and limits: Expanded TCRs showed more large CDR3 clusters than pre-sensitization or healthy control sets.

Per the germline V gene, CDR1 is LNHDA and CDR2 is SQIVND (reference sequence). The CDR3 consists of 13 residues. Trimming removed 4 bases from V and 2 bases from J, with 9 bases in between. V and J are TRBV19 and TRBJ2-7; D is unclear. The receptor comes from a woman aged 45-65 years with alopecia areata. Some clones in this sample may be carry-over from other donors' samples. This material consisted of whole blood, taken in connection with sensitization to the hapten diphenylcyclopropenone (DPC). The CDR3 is CASSRAVTYEQYF. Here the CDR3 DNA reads TGTGCCAGTAGTAGGGCCGTTACCTACGAGCAGTACTTC.